Below, 16 T cell receptor beta chains from the same sample are listed, as sequenced in a study of blood T cell repertoires in COVID-19. The table came from immunoSEQ multiplex PCR; TCRdb's copy has only in-frame clones and leaves some out. This table holds roughly 120,000 clones, approximately 86% found once. The sample comprised peripheral blood. The receptor source for this set is a human donor in a cohort sampled during active COVID-19.

This sequence joins TRBV3-1 (or the pseudogene TRBV3-2) and TRBJ1-1; the match to TRBD1 covers 8 bases. This CDR3 spans 16 amino acids. V was clipped by 1 base and J by 1 base; unmatched bases: 5. Germline V gene sequence: CDR1 LGHDT, CDR2 YNNKEL (reference sequence). This chain's CDR3 is CASSQVRTGRNTEAFF. CDR3 nucleotides: TGTGCCAGCAGCCAAGTGAGGACAGGGAGGAACACTGAAGCTTTCTTT.

V and J are TRBV28 and TRBJ2-5; no clear D gene. V was trimmed by 8 bases and J by 4 bases, leaving 20 bases between them. The length of the CDR3 is 15 residues. Germline CDR1 and CDR2: MDHEN and SYDVKM. CDR3: CASGRHSLVLETQYF. CDR3 coding DNA: TGTGCCAGCGGCAGGCACTCCCTGGTTTTAGAGACCCAGTACTTC. Full variable domain (remainder filled in from reference TRBV28 and TRBJ2-5): DVKVTQSSRYLVKRTGEKVFLECVQDMDHENMFWYRQDPGLGLRLIYFSYDVKMKEKGDIPEGYSVSREKKERFSLILESASTNQTSMYLCASGRHSLVLETQYFGPGTRLLVL.

This chain links TRBV6-2 or TRBV6-3 with TRBJ2-7; D gene uncertain. The CDR3 is 12 residues long. The germline V gene has CDR1 MNHEY and CDR2 SVGEGT. Trimming cost V 2 bases and J 3 bases, with 5 bases left between them. CDR3 region: CASSYSDYEQYF. The CDR3 DNA is TGTGCCAGCAGTTACAGCGACTACGAGCAGTACTTC.

In DNA form, the CDR3 reads TGTGCCAGTAGGCTAGACAGGGGCCAAGAGACCCAGTACTTC. This encodes CASRLDRGQETQYF. The V gene is TRBV19, the J gene TRBJ2-5, with 8 nucleotides matching TRBD1. The J segment lost 1 base and the V segment lost 6 bases, leaving 4 bases of the junction unmatched. The germline V gene has CDR1 LNHDA and CDR2 SQIVND (reference sequence). The CDR3 consists of 14 residues.

The chain links TRBV7-2 to TRBJ1-2; D unresolved. The germline V and J ends were trimmed by 3 bases and 2 bases, with 7 bases remaining between them. The CDR3 totals 13 residues. Germline V CDR1 and CDR2: SGHTA, FQGNSA. This CDR3 is CASSLGRNYGYTF. The DNA of the CDR3 is TGTGCCAGCAGCTTGGGCAGGAACTATGGCTACACCTTC. The full variable domain, rest sourced from reference TRBV7-2 and TRBJ1-2, is GAGVSQSPSNKVTEKGKDVELRCDPISGHTALYWYRQSLGQGLEFLIYFQGNSAPDKSGLPSDRFSAERTGGSVSTLTIQRTQQEDSAVYLCASSLGRNYGYTFGSGTRLTVV.

V and J are TRBV2 and TRBJ2-7; 7 bases fit TRBD1. CDR3 length equals 14 residues. Germline V gives CDR1 SNHLY, CDR2 FYNNEI. With V trimmed by 6 bases and J by 0 bases, 5 bases remained unmatched. CDR3 nucleotides: TGTGCCAGCAGGCGACAGGGATCCTCCTACGAGCAGTACTTC. The encoded protein is CASRRQGSSYEQYF.

The rearrangement links TRBV11-3 to TRBJ2-5; 12 nucleotides agree with TRBD2. V dropped 4 bases and J dropped 4; count of bases not matched to a gene: 7. Germline lookup yields CDR1 SGHNT and CDR2 YENEEA. This CDR3 contains 16 residues. CDR3 sequence (DNA): TGTGCCAGCAGCTCTTCTAGCGGGGGGGGTGGAGAGACCCAGTACTTC. Translation: CASSSSSGGGGETQYF.

This sequence joins TRBV6-5 and TRBJ2-1; 8 nucleotides line up with TRBD2. Per the germline V gene, CDR1 is MNHEY and CDR2 is SVGAGI. This CDR3 has 15 residues. With V trimmed by 6 bases and J by 0 bases, 4 bases remained unmatched. CDR3 in amino acids: CASRYGRGSYNEQFF. CDR3 sequence (DNA): TGTGCCAGCAGGTACGGGAGGGGCTCCTACAATGAGCAGTTCTTC.

This clone has only one observation. This chain joins TRBV6-5 and TRBJ2-5; the D gene is possibly TRBD2 (6 bases). The V and J ends lost 2 bases and 4 bases respectively, with 14 bases between them. Germline CDR1 is MNHEY and CDR2 is SVGAGI. The CDR3 has 15 amino acids. The CDR3 DNA follows: TGTGCCAGCAGTTACCGACCCGGGACTCGAGAGACCCAGTACTTC. It is translated as CASSYRPGTRETQYF.

In this sample, this clone turned up once. The chain recombines TRBV7-9 with TRBJ1-1; tentative D call: TRBD1 (6 bases). Trimming removed 5 bases from V and 5 bases from J, with 18 bases in between. The length of the CDR3 is 15 residues. CDR1 SEHNR and CDR2 FQNEAQ come from the germline V gene (reference sequence). CDR3: CASSPQQGRSTEAFF. CDR3 nucleotides: TGTGCCAGCAGCCCACAACAGGGAAGGAGTACTGAAGCTTTCTTT. The full variable domain, with the rest looked up from reference TRBV7-9 and TRBJ1-1, is DTGVSQNPRHKITKRGQNVTFRCDPISEHNRLYWYRQTLGQGPEFLTYFQNEAQLEKSRLLSDRFSAERPKGSFSTLEIQRTEQGDSAMYLCASSPQQGRSTEAFFGQGTRLTVV.

The V call is TRBV2, the J call TRBJ2-7; the match to TRBD2 covers 12 bases. The CDR3 loop spans 15 amino acids. The ends lost 3 bases at V and 3 bases at J; junction bases unmatched: 3. In germline, CDR1 is SNHLY, CDR2 FYNNEI. CDR3 sequence reads: CASSDRTSGVYEQYF. The CDR3 bases are TGTGCCAGCAGTGACCGGACTAGCGGGGTCTACGAGCAGTACTTC.

This clone was detected once. The rearrangement links TRBV6-5 to TRBJ2-1; the match to TRBD2 covers 7 bases. This CDR3 comprises 16 residues. Trimming at V came to 2 bases and at J to 4 bases, leaving 8 bases not matched to a gene. CDR1 is MNHEY, CDR2 SVGAGI, per germline. This CDR3 reads CASSYRGDSTYNEQFF. In DNA form, the CDR3 reads TGTGCCAGCAGTTACCGGGGGGACTCCACTTACAATGAGCAGTTCTTC.

The DNA for the CDR3 is TGTGCCAGTAGTATAGATCGGTCTAGCGGGGTCTACAATGAGCAGTTCTTC. Its translation is CASSIDRSSGVYNEQFF. The gene calls are TRBV19 and TRBJ2-1; 9 nucleotides match TRBD2. V dropped 0 bases and J dropped 3; count of bases not matched to a gene: 6. This CDR3 comprises 17 residues. CDR1 is LNHDA, CDR2 SQIVND, per germline (reference sequence).

The genes are TRBV11-2 and TRBJ1-2; D unresolved. With 3 bases removed from V and 8 bases from J, the gap between germline ends came to 10 bases. CDR3 length: 12 residues. Germline loops: CDR1 SGHAT, CDR2 FQNNGV. The CDR3 DNA reads TGTGCCAGCAGCTTGTATCCGGGGGGCTACACCTTC. It specifies CASSLYPGGYTF.

This chain connects TRBV27 to TRBJ1-1; D may be TRBD1 (5 bases). This CDR3 spans 13 amino acids. In germline, CDR1 is MNHEY, CDR2 SMNVEV (reference sequence). Trimming took off 3 bases at V and 5 bases at J, with 10 bases between the two ends. This CDR3 is CASSFFGGTEAFF. The CDR3 DNA sequence: TGTGCCAGCAGTTTCTTCGGGGGGACTGAAGCTTTCTTT.

In DNA, the CDR3 is TGTGCCAGCGGAACAAACAGGGGATACTACAATGAGCAGTTCTTC. As protein: CASGTNRGYYNEQFF. The chain is built from TRBV28 and TRBJ2-1, with 7 positions matching TRBD1. The germline V gene encodes CDR1 MDHEN and CDR2 SYDVKM. V lost 8 bases to trimming and J lost 3 bases; unmatched junction nucleotides: 10. The CDR3 covers 15 residues.